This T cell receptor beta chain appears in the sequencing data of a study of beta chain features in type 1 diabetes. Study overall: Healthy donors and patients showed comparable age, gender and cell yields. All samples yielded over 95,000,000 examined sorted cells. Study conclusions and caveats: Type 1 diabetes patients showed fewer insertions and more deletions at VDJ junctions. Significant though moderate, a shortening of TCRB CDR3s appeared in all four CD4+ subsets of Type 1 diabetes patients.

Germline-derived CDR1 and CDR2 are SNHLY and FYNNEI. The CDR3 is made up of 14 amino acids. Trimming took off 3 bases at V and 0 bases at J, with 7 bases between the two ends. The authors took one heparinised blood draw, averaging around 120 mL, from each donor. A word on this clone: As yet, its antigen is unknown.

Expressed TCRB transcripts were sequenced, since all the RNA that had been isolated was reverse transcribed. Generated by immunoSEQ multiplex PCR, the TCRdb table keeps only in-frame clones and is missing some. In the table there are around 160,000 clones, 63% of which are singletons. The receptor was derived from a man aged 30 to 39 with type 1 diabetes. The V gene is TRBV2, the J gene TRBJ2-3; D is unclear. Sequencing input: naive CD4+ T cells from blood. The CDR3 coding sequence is TGTGCCAGCAGTGAGGTATCAAGCACAGATACGCAGTATTTT. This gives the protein CASSEVSSTDTQYF.